The 23 T cell receptor beta chains below all came from one sample that was sequenced in a study of blood T cell repertoires in COVID-19 (dated by TCRdb to 2020 to 2021). Libraries were constructed by the immunoSEQ multiplex PCR assay. The clones in this table, taken by TCRdb from immuneACCESS, are in-frame only. Not every clone is retained; where verified, under half of the shortfall comes from an unresolved V gene, and the cause of the rest is unknown. This sample is represented by about 23,000 clones; 85% to 95% of them were singletons. Under 8% of the sample rests with the top ten. Sequencing was carried out using peripheral blood. The source of these receptors is a human donor in a cohort sampled during active COVID-19.

The rearrangement links TRBV2 to TRBJ1-5; D not certain. Trimming took off 7 bases at V and 0 bases at J, with 13 bases between the two ends. CDR1 is SNHLY and CDR2 is FYNNEI in the germline V gene. The CDR3 extends over 15 amino acids. The CDR3 DNA reads as TGTGCCAGCACCGAGGGCACTTATAGCAATCAGCCCCAGCATTTT. It is translated as CASTEGTYSNQPQHF.

The chain combines TRBV5-4 with TRBJ2-7, with 10 bases identical to TRBD1. J lost 2 bases, V lost 4 bases, and 9 bases had no gene match. CDR3 size: 16 residues. Germline loops: CDR1 SGHNT, CDR2 YYREEE (reference sequence). CDR3 nucleotides: TGTGCCAGCAGCAAGGGGCTGGGACAGGGGCCCTACGAGCAGTACTTC. Protein product: CASSKGLGQGPYEQYF.

This sequence joins TRBV7-2 and TRBJ2-5, with 15 bases fitting TRBD2. CDR1 and CDR2 from the germline V gene are SGHTA and FQGNSA. J lost 5 bases, V lost 4 bases, and 11 bases had no gene match. CDR3 size: 18 residues. The CDR3 DNA sequence: TGTGCCAGCAGCTCGCCGGGACTAGCGGGGGGATGGTCGGAGACCCAGTACTTC. As protein: CASSSPGLAGGWSETQYF.

The CDR3 DNA reads as TGTGCCAGCAGCCAAGACAGGGGGCAACTCTACGAGCAGTACTTC. Translating gives CASSQDRGQLYEQYF. This sequence joins TRBV6-5 and TRBJ2-7, with 10 bases lining up with TRBD1. CDR1 is MNHEY, CDR2 SVGAGI, per germline. J gave up 3 bases and V 6 bases, and 8 bases lay outside the gene matches. The CDR3 contains 15 residues.

As DNA, the CDR3 is TGTGCCAGCAGCCAAGATCTCACCGGGCGGGGGCAAGAGACCCAGTACTTC. It yields the protein CASSQDLTGRGQETQYF. The rearrangement uses TRBV3-1 (or the pseudogene TRBV3-2) and TRBJ2-5, with TRBD2 identical over 7 bases. In germline, CDR1 is LGHDT, CDR2 YNNKEL (reference sequence). Trimming removed 0 bases from V and 2 bases from J; junction bases left unmatched: 9. This CDR3 has 17 residues.

The V gene is TRBV4-3, the J gene TRBJ1-1; tentatively, D is TRBD1 (5 bases). Germline-derived CDR1 and CDR2 are LGHNA and YSLEER. The CDR3 spans 13 residues. V shed 1 base and J shed 11 bases, with 14 bases lying between them. The CDR3 DNA reads TGCGCCAGCAGCCAAGCCCCGGGGGGAGGTGCTTTCTTT. Encoded protein: CASSQAPGGGAFF.

V is TRBV10-3 and J is TRBJ1-2; D is unclear. The V gene's germline CDR1 is ENHRY and CDR2 SYGVKD. V gave up 3 bases and J gave up 4 bases, with 15 bases separating them. The CDR3 extends over 15 amino acids. This chain's CDR3 is CAISDARVQVYGYTF. The CDR3 nucleotides are TGTGCCATCAGTGACGCGAGGGTCCAAGTCTATGGCTACACCTTC.

This chain joins TRBV2 and TRBJ1-6; D may be TRBD1 (6 bases). In germline, CDR1 is SNHLY, CDR2 FYNNEI. The V end was cut by 2 bases, the J end by 7 bases, with 12 bases between. The CDR3 covers 15 residues. The CDR3 coding sequence is TGTGCCAGCAGTGAAAGCGGCAGGGGAAATTCACCCCTCCACTTT. Protein sequence: CASSESGRGNSPLHF.

CDR3 residues: CASSLAGEANQPQHF. The CDR3 DNA sequence: TGTGCCAGCAGTTTAGCGGGGGAGGCCAATCAGCCCCAGCATTTT. The J gene is TRBJ1-5, the V gene TRBV28; perhaps TRBD1 as D (5 bases). The CDR3 contains 15 residues. V was cut by 2 bases and J by 3 bases, with 11 bases left in between. The germline V gene encodes CDR1 MDHEN and CDR2 SYDVKM.

The chain has TRBV6-4 and TRBJ2-3; TRBD2 matches at 8 bases. V was clipped by 6 bases and J by 4 bases; unmatched bases: 9. Germline CDR1 and CDR2: MRHNA and SNTAGT. The CDR3 consists of 15 residues. For the CDR3, the DNA is TGTGCCAGCAGCCAAATAGCGGGGAGGGCAGATACGCAGTATTTT. Its translation: CASSQIAGRADTQYF.

V usage is TRBV28 and J usage is TRBJ1-6, with TRBD1 as a possible D gene (5 bases). CDR3 length: 12 amino acids. Germline values: CDR1 MDHEN, CDR2 SYDVKM. Trimming removed 6 bases from V and 12 bases from J, with 12 bases in between. CDR3 sequence: CASRRQLEPLHF. The CDR3 DNA reads TGTGCCAGCAGAAGACAGCTCGAACCCCTCCACTTT.

The CDR3 loop is CASSYETGLNTEAFF. The CDR3 DNA follows: TGCGCCAGCAGCTACGAGACAGGGTTGAACACTGAAGCTTTCTTT. The J gene is TRBJ1-1, the V gene TRBV5-1; 7 bases are a match to TRBD1. The V segment lost 3 bases and the J segment 0 bases; nucleotides outside the gene matches: 5. The CDR3 length is 15 residues. Germline CDR1 and CDR2: SGHRS and YFSETQ.

CDR3 sequence: CASSFRREYSYNEQFF. CDR3 in DNA: TGTGCCAGCAGCTTCCGGCGGGAGTACTCCTACAATGAGCAGTTCTTC. The gene calls are TRBV5-6 and TRBJ2-1; 7 bases are a match to TRBD2. Trimming at V came to 2 bases and at J to 0 bases, leaving 5 bases not matched to a gene. The CDR3 covers 16 residues. Germline V gene sequence: CDR1 SGHDT, CDR2 YYEEEE.

CDR3 sequence: CASSAAGGRDTQYF. As DNA, the CDR3 is TGCGCCAGCAGTGCGGCGGGGGGAAGAGATACGCAGTATTTT. The rearrangement uses TRBV10-2 and TRBJ2-3; 8 bases line up with TRBD2. The CDR3 totals 14 residues. Losses at the gene ends were 4 bases for V and 5 bases for J; bases not matched to a gene: 5. Germline V gives CDR1 WSHSY, CDR2 SAAADI.

This sequence joins TRBV7-8 and TRBJ1-5; 7 bases line up with TRBD1. The junction had 12 bases not matched to a gene; V was cut back by 5 bases and J by 5 bases. The CDR3 is 16 amino acids. Germline V gene sequence: CDR1 SGHVS, CDR2 FQNEAQ. CDR3 residues: CASSDLDRAGYQPQHF. The DNA for the CDR3 is TGTGCCAGCAGCGACCTAGACAGGGCTGGGTATCAGCCCCAGCATTTT.

This chain connects TRBV24-1 to TRBJ2-5; 7 positions agree with TRBD2. The germline V gene encodes CDR1 KGHDR and CDR2 SFDVKD. The CDR3 sequence is 14 residues long. The trim removed 8 bases at V and 0 bases at J, leaving 5 bases unmatched. The CDR3 protein is CATTSGEYQETQYF. In DNA form, the CDR3 reads TGTGCCACCACGAGCGGGGAATACCAAGAGACCCAGTACTTC.

V and J are TRBV6-2 or TRBV6-3 and TRBJ2-2; tentatively, D is TRBD1 (5 bases). This CDR3 region has 14 residues. Germline V CDR1 and CDR2: MNHEY, SVGEGT. The ends were cut back, 6 bases at V and 6 bases at J, with 14 bases in the middle. This CDR3 is CASSLLGRAGELFF. As DNA, the CDR3 is TGTGCCAGCAGCCTCCTAGGCAGGGCCGGGGAGCTGTTTTTT.

The V gene is TRBV11-2, the J gene TRBJ1-1; TRBD1 aligns across 7 bases. From germline, CDR1 is SGHAT and CDR2 FQNNGV. This CDR3 comprises 16 residues. The trim removed 4 bases at V and 0 bases at J, leaving 8 bases unmatched. The chain's CDR3 is CASSYRQGPMNTEAFF. CDR3 nucleotides: TGTGCCAGCAGCTACAGACAGGGTCCCATGAACACTGAAGCTTTCTTT.

The chain employs TRBV5-1 and TRBJ1-6, with TRBD1 matching 7 bases. With 0 bases clipped from V and 10 bases from J, the junction kept 10 bases outside the gene matches. The CDR3 runs 16 residues. Looked up from germline, CDR1 is SGHRS and CDR2 is YFSETQ. In DNA form, the CDR3 reads TGCGCCAGCAGCTTGGCCCCGACAGGGTTAACGTCACCCCTCCACTTT. This codes for CASSLAPTGLTSPLHF.

This chain joins TRBV7-6 and TRBJ2-3; perhaps TRBD2 as D (6 bases). The CDR3 extends over 17 amino acids. Trimming took off 5 bases at V and 7 bases at J, with 25 bases between the two ends. From germline, CDR1 is SGHVS and CDR2 FNYEAQ. CDR3 nucleotide sequence: TGTGCCAGCAGCAATGGACACGGAGGGGCATACCGAAATACGCAGTATTTT. It codes for CASSNGHGGAYRNTQYF.

The rearrangement joins TRBV7-6 to TRBJ2-5; 12 positions agree with TRBD2. J lost 5 bases, V lost 5 bases, and 9 bases had no gene match. Germline lookup yields CDR1 SGHVS and CDR2 FNYEAQ. The CDR3 contains 16 residues. The CDR3 region is CASSVILAGGGETQYF. CDR3 in DNA: TGTGCCAGCAGCGTGATACTAGCGGGGGGAGGGGAGACCCAGTACTTC.

This chain uses TRBV9 with TRBJ2-2, with D possibly TRBD1 on 5 matching bases. The CDR3 length is 16 residues. Trimming shortened V by 0 bases and J by 5 bases, and 14 bases separated the two germline ends. Looked up from germline, CDR1 is SGDLS and CDR2 is YYNGEE. CDR3: CASSVATVGATGELFF. CDR3 sequence (DNA): TGTGCCAGCAGCGTAGCTACCGTAGGGGCAACCGGGGAGCTGTTTTTT.

This chain joins TRBV20-1 and TRBJ1-2, with D perhaps TRBD1 (5 bases). Trimming took off 6 bases at V and 7 bases at J, with 12 bases between the two ends. Germline loops: CDR1 DFQATT, CDR2 SNEGSKA (reference sequence). The CDR3 loop spans 11 amino acids. The CDR3 region has the DNA TGCAGTGCAAAGGGAGGGACTGGCTACACCTTC. Encoded protein: CSAKGGTGYTF.